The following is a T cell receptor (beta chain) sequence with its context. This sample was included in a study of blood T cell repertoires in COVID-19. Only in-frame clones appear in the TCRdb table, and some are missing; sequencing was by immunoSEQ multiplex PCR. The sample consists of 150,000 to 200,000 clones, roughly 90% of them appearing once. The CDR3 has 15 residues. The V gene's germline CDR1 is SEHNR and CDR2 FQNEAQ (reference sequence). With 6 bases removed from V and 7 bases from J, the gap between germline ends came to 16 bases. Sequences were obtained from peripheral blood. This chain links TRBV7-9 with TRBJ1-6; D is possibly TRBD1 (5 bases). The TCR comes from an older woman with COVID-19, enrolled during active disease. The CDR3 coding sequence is TGTGCCAGCAGGGGGGTCCTCGGAGGGAATTCACCCCTCCACTTT. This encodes CASRGVLGGNSPLHF.